A few counts support the clone carrying this T cell receptor beta chain. Antigen unknown. Mouse gene names and germline throughout. CD4, CD8alpha, NKG2D, NKG2ACE and other markers were used to sort pooled cutaneous lymph node cells. The data stem from a study of CD8+ T cells in alopecia areata. Across the study: Female C3H/HeJ mice aged roughly 7-10 weeks received skin from spontaneously alopecic C3H/HeJ graft donors aged about 6-13 months.

Findings and limits, study-wide: Scalp lesions, especially in alopecia totalis/universalis, had higher clonality than normal scalp. Shared TCR sequences were less clear between patients than in mice, possibly partly from HLA diversity. Sequencing of scalp samples also captures resident alphabeta T cells of normal skin.

cDNA prepared by RNA extraction and subsequent reverse transcription served as the template for sequencing. Clones were read by immunoSEQ multiplex PCR, and TCRdb kept only the in-frame ones, dropping some. Observed in the sample are 270,000 or so clones, none of them singletons. The TCR comes from a C3H/HeJ mouse with alopecia areata. This mouse strain has H2-k as its MHC haplotype. Sequences were obtained from CD4+ T cells sorted from a lymph node.

CDR3 DNA, as far as it was read: TGTGCCAGCACCACCCGGGACAGGGGGAACACA. This gives the protein CASTTRDRGNT. The whole CDR3 sequence is CASTTRDRGNTEVFF. J is TRBJ1-1 and V is TRBV19; 10 nucleotides line up with TRBD1. With the read ending 4 residues before the CDR3 end, the germline J gene is used to fill in that end. The CDR3 sequence is 15 residues long. V was clipped by 6 bases and J by 1 base; unmatched bases: 6. CDR1 is FNHDT and CDR2 is SITEND in the germline V gene (reference sequence).